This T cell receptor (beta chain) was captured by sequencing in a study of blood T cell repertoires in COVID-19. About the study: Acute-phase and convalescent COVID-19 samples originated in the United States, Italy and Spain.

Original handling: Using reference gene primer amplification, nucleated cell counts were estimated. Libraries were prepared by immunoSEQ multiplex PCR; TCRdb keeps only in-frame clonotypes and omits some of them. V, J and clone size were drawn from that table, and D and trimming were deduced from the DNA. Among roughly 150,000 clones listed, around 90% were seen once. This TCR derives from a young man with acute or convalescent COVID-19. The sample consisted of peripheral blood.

For the CDR3, the DNA is TGTGCCACCAGTGATTTGCTTTCGGGGGTAGGCACCGGGGAGCTGTTTTTT. This gives the protein CATSDLLSGVGTGELFF. The chain joins TRBV24-1 to TRBJ2-2; possible D gene TRBD2, 6 bases. Germline V gene lookup returns CDR1 KGHDR and CDR2 SFDVKD. The CDR3 extends over 17 amino acids. V lost 0 bases, J lost 4 bases, and 14 bases lay in between.